This entry lists 26 T cell receptor beta chains sequenced from one sample in a study of blood T cell repertoires in COVID-19. The repertoire was sequenced with immunoSEQ multiplex PCR; TCRdb's copy has only in-frame clones and lacks some. The sample holds about 46,000 clones, 85% to 90% seen once. The specimen sequenced was PBMCs or T cells enriched from blood (not recorded which). These TCRs come from a woman aged 45-59 years who had recovered from COVID-19.

The chain joins TRBV10-3 to TRBJ1-4, with TRBD1 identical over 7 bases. Germline CDR1 reads ENHRY; CDR2 reads SYGVKD. There are 12 residues in the CDR3. Trimming cost V 7 bases and J 8 bases; bases outside gene matches: 4. CDR3 protein: CAIKDREEKLFF. Written as DNA, the CDR3 is TGTGCCATCAAAGACAGGGAAGAAAAACTGTTTTTT.

The rearrangement joins TRBV19 to TRBJ2-3, with D possibly TRBD2 on 6 matching bases. Trimming left V 4 bases short and J 4 bases short, with 21 bases between. This CDR3 spans 17 amino acids. Germline CDR1 reads LNHDA; CDR2 reads SQIVND (reference sequence). This chain's CDR3 is CASSRKVIGGGADTQYF. In nucleotides, the CDR3 is TGTGCCAGTAGTAGAAAGGTTATCGGGGGAGGCGCAGATACGCAGTATTTT.

This clone was found once. The chain employs TRBV28 and TRBJ1-5, with TRBD1 as a possible D gene (6 bases). The CDR3 has 15 amino acids. The V gene lost 7 bases and the J gene lost 3 bases, with 16 bases spanning the gap. Germline V lookup: CDR1 MDHEN, CDR2 SYDVKM. CDR3: CASTLDRILNQPQHF. The CDR3 nucleotides read TGTGCCAGCACCCTCGACAGGATCCTCAATCAGCCCCAGCATTTT.

J is TRBJ1-5 and V is TRBV18; D is possibly TRBD1 (5 bases). Trimming took off 4 bases at V and 2 bases at J, with 9 bases between the two ends. Germline V gene lookup returns CDR1 KGHSH and CDR2 LQKENI. The CDR3 length is 14 residues. CDR3 sequence reads: CASSRQGGNQPQHF. The CDR3, as DNA: TGTGCCAGCTCACGGCAGGGCGGCAATCAGCCCCAGCATTTT. The variable domain in full, completed from reference TRBV18 and TRBJ1-5, reads NAGVMQNPRHLVRRRGQEARLRCSPMKGHSHVYWYRQLPEEGLKFMVYLQKENIIDESGMPKERFSAEFPKEGPSILRIQQVVRGDSAAYFCASSRQGGNQPQHFGDGTRLSIL.

This chain connects TRBV6-2 or TRBV6-3 to TRBJ2-1; TRBD2 matches at 14 bases. The trim removed 2 bases at V and 9 bases at J, leaving 12 bases unmatched. CDR3 length equals 18 residues. The V gene's germline CDR1 is MNHEY and CDR2 SVGEGT. CDR3 coding DNA: TGTGCCAGCAGTTACACAGGACTAGCGGGGGGCGAGGTATTTGAGCAGTTCTTC. It codes for CASSYTGLAGGEVFEQFF.

The rearrangement joins TRBV5-1 to TRBJ2-3, with TRBD2 identical over 7 bases. The CDR3 covers 16 residues. V lost 3 bases to trimming and J lost 1 base; unmatched junction nucleotides: 8. Germline-derived CDR1 and CDR2 are SGHRS and YFSETQ. CDR3 DNA sequence: TGCGCCAGCAGCTCGTGGTGGGGGGGTGGCACAGATACGCAGTATTTT. Translated: CASSSWWGGGTDTQYF.

The chain employs TRBV18 and TRBJ2-3; D is uncertain. CDR1 and CDR2 (germline): KGHSH, LQKENI. V was clipped by 2 bases and J by 2 bases, with 14 bases between them. This CDR3 contains 16 residues. CDR3 nucleotide sequence: TGTGCCAGCTCACCAGCCCTCCCGGTTATCACAGATACGCAGTATTTT. This gives the protein CASSPALPVITDTQYF.

V usage is TRBV6-5 and J usage is TRBJ1-1; D might be TRBD1 (5 bases). The length of the CDR3 is 14 residues. V gave up 5 bases and J gave up 4 bases, with 14 bases separating them. Germline lookup yields CDR1 MNHEY and CDR2 SVGAGI. The CDR3 spells CASSPGNRFTEAFF. The CDR3 DNA reads TGTGCCAGCAGTCCAGGGAATCGTTTCACTGAAGCTTTCTTT.

For the CDR3, the DNA is TGTGCCACCTTAGGACTAGCGGGGGGACGCTCCTACAATGAGCAGTTCTTC. This codes for CATLGLAGGRSYNEQFF. This chain links TRBV19 with TRBJ2-1; 14 bases fit TRBD2. Germline V gene lookup returns CDR1 LNHDA and CDR2 SQIVND (reference sequence). The CDR3 length is 17 residues. V shed 10 bases and J 0 bases; nucleotides not matched to a gene: 8.

V gene TRBV19 combines with J gene TRBJ2-3, with D perhaps matching TRBD2 (7 bases). Looked up from germline, CDR1 is LNHDA and CDR2 is SQIVND (reference sequence). The V end lost 0 bases, the J end lost 0 bases, and 13 bases lay between the germline ends. The CDR3 has 17 amino acids. CDR3 in amino acids: CASSIDSGGGSTDTQYF. CDR3 nucleotide sequence: TGTGCCAGTAGTATAGATAGCGGCGGGGGCAGCACAGATACGCAGTATTTT.

J is TRBJ2-7 and V is TRBV2; the D gene is possibly TRBD1 (5 bases). CDR3 length equals 15 residues. Germline V gene data show CDR1 as SNHLY and CDR2 as FYNNEI. The V end was cut by 3 bases, the J end by 3 bases, with 15 bases between. The CDR3 bases are TGTGCCAGCAGTGATATTGCACAGGTCGGCTACGAGCAGTACTTC. It specifies CASSDIAQVGYEQYF.

The V gene is TRBV15, the J gene TRBJ2-1; D perhaps matches TRBD2 (6 bases). This CDR3 spans 17 amino acids. The germline gives CDR1 LNHNV, CDR2 YYDKDF (reference sequence). The V gene lost 0 bases and the J gene lost 5 bases, with 17 bases spanning the gap. The CDR3 coding sequence is TGTGCCACCAGCAGAGAGAGGCGGGACCCTCTTCACAATGAGCAGTTCTTC. This translates into CATSRERRDPLHNEQFF.

This rearrangement joins TRBV6-1 to TRBJ1-2; maybe TRBD1 (6 bases). V was shortened by 3 bases and J by 8 bases, with 16 bases between the two germline ends. The CDR3 contains 14 residues. Germline V gives CDR1 MNHNS, CDR2 SASEGT. The CDR3 region has the DNA TGTGCCAGCAGTGATCTAAAGGGGGTAGGGGGCTACACCTTC. Protein product: CASSDLKGVGGYTF.

The chain carries TRBV7-9 and TRBJ2-7; the match to TRBD2 covers 10 bases. The CDR3 loop spans 14 amino acids. CDR1 and CDR2 from the germline V gene are SEHNR and FQNEAQ (reference sequence). Trimming removed 4 bases from V and 6 bases from J; junction bases left unmatched: 6. CDR3 nucleotide sequence: TGTGCCAGCAGCTCGCTAGCGGGAGTAACCGAGCAGTACTTC. Protein: CASSSLAGVTEQYF.

This chain uses TRBV2 with TRBJ1-1, with D possibly matching TRBD1 (5 bases). Trimming left V 6 bases short and J 4 bases short, with 6 bases between. This CDR3 has 11 residues. Per the germline V gene, CDR1 is SNHLY and CDR2 is FYNNEI. This CDR3 is CASRGGTEAFF. The CDR3 region has the DNA TGTGCCAGCAGGGGGGGCACTGAAGCTTTCTTT.

The V gene is TRBV27, the J gene TRBJ1-1; no reliable D call. V lost 2 bases to trimming and J lost 0 bases, with 10 bases between them. The CDR3 loop spans 15 amino acids. The germline V gene encodes CDR1 MNHEY and CDR2 SMNVEV (reference sequence). As DNA, the CDR3 is TGTGCCAGCAGTTTAAAGTGGCAAATGAACACTGAAGCTTTCTTT. Translated, it gives CASSLKWQMNTEAFF.

The chain employs TRBV28 and TRBJ2-7, with D maybe TRBD1 (6 bases). The germline V gene has CDR1 MDHEN and CDR2 SYDVKM. CDR3 length equals 15 residues. Trimming removed 5 bases at V and 0 bases at J, with 14 bases between. CDR3 sequence reads: CASSIIGQSSYEQYF. DNA of the CDR3: TGTGCCAGCAGTATCATAGGACAGAGCTCCTACGAGCAGTACTTC. Looking up the rest from reference TRBV28 and TRBJ2-7 gives the full variable domain: DVKVTQSSRYLVKRTGEKVFLECVQDMDHENMFWYRQDPGLGLRLIYFSYDVKMKEKGDIPEGYSVSREKKERFSLILESASTNQTSMYLCASSIIGQSSYEQYFGPGTRLTVT.

The chain links TRBV7-9 to TRBJ1-1, with 8 bases that match TRBD1. The CDR3 has 14 amino acids. Germline V gene lookup returns CDR1 SEHNR and CDR2 FQNEAQ (reference sequence). Trimming removed 6 bases from V and 0 bases from J; junction bases left unmatched: 3. The CDR3 spells CASRGQAVNTEAFF. The DNA of the CDR3 is TGTGCCAGCAGGGGACAGGCCGTGAACACTGAAGCTTTCTTT.

The chain carries TRBV18 and TRBJ2-3; 10 bases align to TRBD2. This CDR3 is 19 amino acids long. Germline V lookup: CDR1 KGHSH, CDR2 LQKENI. J was trimmed by 2 bases and V by 3 bases; bases with no gene match: 14. In nucleotides, the CDR3 is TGTGCCAGCTCACCCCTAGCGGGAGTCACAATGGGGCACACAGATACGCAGTATTTT. Protein sequence: CASSPLAGVTMGHTDTQYF.

This rearrangement joins TRBV5-8 to TRBJ1-1, with 11 bases fitting TRBD1. Germline-derived CDR1 and CDR2 are SGHTS and YDEGEE. Trimming at V came to 4 bases and at J to 5 bases, leaving 7 bases not matched to a gene. The CDR3 consists of 15 residues. This CDR3 reads CASSRWTGGKTEAFF. The CDR3 DNA reads as TGTGCCAGCAGCCGTTGGACAGGGGGCAAGACTGAAGCTTTCTTT.

This sequence joins TRBV28 and TRBJ2-2; maybe TRBD2 (6 bases). Germline V gene sequence: CDR1 MDHEN, CDR2 SYDVKM. The CDR3 sequence is 15 residues long. V was shortened by 2 bases and J by 6 bases, with 13 bases between the two germline ends. This CDR3 is CASSLMGLRSGELFF. In DNA form, the CDR3 reads TGTGCCAGCAGTTTAATGGGACTTAGGTCCGGGGAGCTGTTTTTT.

This chain connects TRBV2 to TRBJ2-1; 13 bases map to TRBD2. The length of the CDR3 is 15 residues. The germline gives CDR1 SNHLY, CDR2 FYNNEI. J was trimmed by 7 bases and V by 5 bases; bases with no gene match: 5. The CDR3 sequence: CASSWTSGSENEQFF. CDR3 nucleotides: TGTGCCAGCAGTTGGACTAGCGGGAGCGAGAATGAGCAGTTCTTC.

V is TRBV6-2 or TRBV6-3 and J is TRBJ1-1; D perhaps matches TRBD1 (5 bases). V was clipped by 2 bases and J by 4 bases, with 14 bases between them. The length of the CDR3 is 15 residues. Germline values: CDR1 MNHEY, CDR2 SVGEGT. The CDR3: CASSYGPEGITEAFF. As DNA, the CDR3 is TGTGCCAGCAGTTACGGGCCGGAGGGGATCACTGAAGCTTTCTTT.

The chain recombines TRBV5-4 with TRBJ2-7; D is unclear. In germline, CDR1 is SGHNT, CDR2 YYREEE (reference sequence). V was shortened by 4 bases and J by 0 bases, with 8 bases between the two germline ends. CDR3 length: 13 residues. The CDR3 here is CASSRENSYEQYF. CDR3 in DNA: TGTGCCAGCAGCCGTGAGAACTCCTACGAGCAGTACTTC.

This chain uses TRBV30 with TRBJ1-5, with 12 bases matching TRBD1. Per the germline V gene, CDR1 is GTSNPN and CDR2 is SVGIG (reference sequence). The V and J ends lost 1 base and 7 bases, in that order; junction bases with no gene match: 5. The CDR3 is 15 residues long. This CDR3 is CAWSGAGTGGQPQHF. The DNA for the CDR3 is TGTGCCTGGAGTGGGGCCGGGACAGGGGGCCAGCCCCAGCATTTT.

V gene TRBV19 combines with J gene TRBJ2-2; 10 positions agree with TRBD1. This CDR3 is built from 14 residues. Germline loops: CDR1 LNHDA, CDR2 SQIVND (reference sequence). V shed 9 bases and J 4 bases; nucleotides not matched to a gene: 5. The CDR3 is CASLRTGGTGELFF. The CDR3 DNA is TGTGCCAGCCTTAGGACAGGGGGCACCGGGGAGCTGTTTTTT.